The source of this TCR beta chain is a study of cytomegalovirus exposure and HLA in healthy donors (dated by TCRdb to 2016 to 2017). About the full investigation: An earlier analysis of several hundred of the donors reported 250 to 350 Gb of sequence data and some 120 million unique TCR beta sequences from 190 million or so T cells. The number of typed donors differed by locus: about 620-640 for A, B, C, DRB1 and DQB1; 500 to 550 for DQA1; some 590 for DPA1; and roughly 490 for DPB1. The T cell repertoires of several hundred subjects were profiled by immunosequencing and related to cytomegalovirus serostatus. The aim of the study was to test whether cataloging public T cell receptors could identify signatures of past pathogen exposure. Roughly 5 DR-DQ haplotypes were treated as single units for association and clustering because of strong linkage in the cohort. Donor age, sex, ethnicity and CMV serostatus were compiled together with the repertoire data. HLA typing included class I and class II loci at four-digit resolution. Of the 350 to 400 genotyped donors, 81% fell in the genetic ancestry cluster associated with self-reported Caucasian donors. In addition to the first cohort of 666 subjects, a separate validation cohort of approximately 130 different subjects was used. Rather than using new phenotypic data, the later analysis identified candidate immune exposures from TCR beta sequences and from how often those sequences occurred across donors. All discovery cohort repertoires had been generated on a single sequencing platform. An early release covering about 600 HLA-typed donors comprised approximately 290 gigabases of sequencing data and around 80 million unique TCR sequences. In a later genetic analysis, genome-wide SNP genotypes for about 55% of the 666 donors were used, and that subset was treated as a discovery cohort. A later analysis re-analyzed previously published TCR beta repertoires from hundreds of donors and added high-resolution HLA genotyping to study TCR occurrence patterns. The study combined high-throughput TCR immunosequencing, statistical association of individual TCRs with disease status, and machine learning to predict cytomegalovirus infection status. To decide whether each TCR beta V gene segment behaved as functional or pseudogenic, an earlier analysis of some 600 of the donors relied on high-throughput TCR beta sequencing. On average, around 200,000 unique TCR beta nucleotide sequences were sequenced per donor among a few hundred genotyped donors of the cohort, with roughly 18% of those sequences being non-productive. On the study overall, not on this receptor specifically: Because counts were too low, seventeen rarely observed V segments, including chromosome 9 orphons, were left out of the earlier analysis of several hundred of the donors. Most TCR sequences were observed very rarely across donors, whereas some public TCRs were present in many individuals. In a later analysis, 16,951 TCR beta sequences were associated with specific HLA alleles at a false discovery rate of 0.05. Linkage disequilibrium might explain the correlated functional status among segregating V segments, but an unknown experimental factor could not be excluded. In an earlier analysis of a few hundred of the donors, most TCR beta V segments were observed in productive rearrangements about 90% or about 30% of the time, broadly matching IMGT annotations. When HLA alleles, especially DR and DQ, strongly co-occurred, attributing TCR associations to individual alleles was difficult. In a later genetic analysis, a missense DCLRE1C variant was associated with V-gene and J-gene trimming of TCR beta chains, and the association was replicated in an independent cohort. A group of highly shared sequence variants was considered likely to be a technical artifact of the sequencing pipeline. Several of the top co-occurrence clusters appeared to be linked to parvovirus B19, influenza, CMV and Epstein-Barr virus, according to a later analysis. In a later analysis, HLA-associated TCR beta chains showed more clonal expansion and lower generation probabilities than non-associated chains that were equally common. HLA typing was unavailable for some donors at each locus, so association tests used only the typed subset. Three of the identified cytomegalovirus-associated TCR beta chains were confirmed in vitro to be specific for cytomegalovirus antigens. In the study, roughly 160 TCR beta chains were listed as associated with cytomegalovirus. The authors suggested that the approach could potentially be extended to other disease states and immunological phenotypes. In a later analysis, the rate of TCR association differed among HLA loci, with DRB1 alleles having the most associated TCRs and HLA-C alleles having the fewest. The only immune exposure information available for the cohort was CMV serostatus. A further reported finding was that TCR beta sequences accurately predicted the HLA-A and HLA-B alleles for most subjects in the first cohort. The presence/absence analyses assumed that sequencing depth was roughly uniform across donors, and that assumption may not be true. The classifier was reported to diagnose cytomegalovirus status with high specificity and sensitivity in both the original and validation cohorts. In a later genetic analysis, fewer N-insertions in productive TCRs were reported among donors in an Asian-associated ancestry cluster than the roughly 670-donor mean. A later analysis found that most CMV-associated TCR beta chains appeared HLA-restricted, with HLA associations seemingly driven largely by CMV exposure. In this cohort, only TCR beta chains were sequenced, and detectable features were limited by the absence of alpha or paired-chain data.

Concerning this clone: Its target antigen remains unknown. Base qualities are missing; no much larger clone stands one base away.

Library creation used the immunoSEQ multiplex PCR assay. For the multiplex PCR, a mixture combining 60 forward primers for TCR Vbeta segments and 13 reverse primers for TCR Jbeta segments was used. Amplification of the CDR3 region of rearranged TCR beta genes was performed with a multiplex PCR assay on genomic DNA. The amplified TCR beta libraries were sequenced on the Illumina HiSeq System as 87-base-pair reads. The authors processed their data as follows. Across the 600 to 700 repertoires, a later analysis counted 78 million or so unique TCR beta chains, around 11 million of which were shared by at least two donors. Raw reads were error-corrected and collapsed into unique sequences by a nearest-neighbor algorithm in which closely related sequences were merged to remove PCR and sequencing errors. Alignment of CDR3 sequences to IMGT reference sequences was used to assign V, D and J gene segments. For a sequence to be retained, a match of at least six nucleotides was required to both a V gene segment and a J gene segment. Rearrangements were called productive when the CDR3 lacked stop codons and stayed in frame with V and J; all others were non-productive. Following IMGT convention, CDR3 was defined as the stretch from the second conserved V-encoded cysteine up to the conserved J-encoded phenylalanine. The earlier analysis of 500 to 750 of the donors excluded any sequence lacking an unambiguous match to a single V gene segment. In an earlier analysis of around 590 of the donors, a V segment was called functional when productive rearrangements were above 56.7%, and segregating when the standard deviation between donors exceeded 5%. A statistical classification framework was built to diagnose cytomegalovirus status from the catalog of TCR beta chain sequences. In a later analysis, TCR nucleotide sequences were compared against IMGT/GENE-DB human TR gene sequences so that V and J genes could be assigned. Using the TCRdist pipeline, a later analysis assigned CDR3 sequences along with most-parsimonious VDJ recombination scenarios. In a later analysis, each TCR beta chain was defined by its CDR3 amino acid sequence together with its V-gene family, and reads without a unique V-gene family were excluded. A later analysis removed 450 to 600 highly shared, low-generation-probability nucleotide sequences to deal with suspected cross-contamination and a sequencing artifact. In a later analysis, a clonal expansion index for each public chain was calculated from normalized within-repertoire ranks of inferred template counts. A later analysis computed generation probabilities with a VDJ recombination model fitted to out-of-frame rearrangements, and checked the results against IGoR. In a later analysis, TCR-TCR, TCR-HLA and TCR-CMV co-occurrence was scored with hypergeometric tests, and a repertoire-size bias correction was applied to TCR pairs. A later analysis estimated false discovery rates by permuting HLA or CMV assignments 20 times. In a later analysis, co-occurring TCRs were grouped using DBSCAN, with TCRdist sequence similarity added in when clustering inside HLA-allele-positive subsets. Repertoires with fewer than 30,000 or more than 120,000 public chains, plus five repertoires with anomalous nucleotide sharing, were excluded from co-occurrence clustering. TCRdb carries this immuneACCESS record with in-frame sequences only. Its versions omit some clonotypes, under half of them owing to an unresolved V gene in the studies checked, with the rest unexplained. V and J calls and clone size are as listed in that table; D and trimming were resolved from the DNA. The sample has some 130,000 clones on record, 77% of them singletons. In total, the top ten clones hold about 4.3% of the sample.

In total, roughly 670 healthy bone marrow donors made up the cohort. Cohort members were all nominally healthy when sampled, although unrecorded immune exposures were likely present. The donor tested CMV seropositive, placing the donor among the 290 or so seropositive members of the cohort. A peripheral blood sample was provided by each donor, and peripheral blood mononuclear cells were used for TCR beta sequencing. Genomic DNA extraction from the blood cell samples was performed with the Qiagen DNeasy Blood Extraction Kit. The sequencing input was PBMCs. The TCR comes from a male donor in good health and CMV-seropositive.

The nucleotide sequence is given as TGCGCCAGCAGAACAACTAGCGGGATGACCCAAGAGACCCAGTACTTC. This is translated as CASRTTSGMTQETQYF. The rearranged segments are TRBV4-1 and TRBJ2-5, with TRBD2 matching 10 junction bases. The germline V end is reduced by 6 bases and the J end by 1 base; junction bases left unmatched: 8. CDR1 is given as MGHRA and CDR2 as YSYEKL, both from the germline V gene. The CDR3 contains 16 residues, cysteine and phenylalanine counted. Only the CDR3 region is kept as DNA, spanning 48 bases read in frame from base 1.